This record concerns one TCR beta chain sequence. The authors' processing: Estimation of nucleated cell counts was performed using reference gene primer amplification. Generated by immunoSEQ multiplex PCR, the TCRdb table keeps only in-frame clones and is missing some. The V and J calls and the clone size are those of that table, but D and trimming were determined from the DNA. The sample lists 200,000 to 250,000 clones; 86% were seen once. The sample belongs to a study of blood T cell repertoires in COVID-19. Study in general: Samples came from the United States, Italy and Spain, spanning acute and convalescent COVID-19. Nucleic acid was either cDNA or gDNA, and it came from T cells, B-cell-depleted T cells, or PBMCs.

The V gene's germline CDR1 is MDHEN and CDR2 SYDVKM. The CDR3 has 16 amino acids. The V and J ends lost 4 bases and 2 bases, in that order; junction bases with no gene match: 7. This chain uses TRBV28 with TRBJ2-1; 8 bases are a match to TRBD1. This TCR came from a man aged 55 to 70 with acute or convalescent COVID-19. The specimen was peripheral blood. The CDR3 DNA follows: TGTGCCAGCAGTTCCATCGGACAGGGAGCCTACAATGAGCAGTTCTTC. The encoded protein is CASSSIGQGAYNEQFF. The full variable domain, its missing parts supplied by reference TRBV28 and TRBJ2-1, is DVKVTQSSRYLVKRTGEKVFLECVQDMDHENMFWYRQDPGLGLRLIYFSYDVKMKEKGDIPEGYSVSREKKERFSLILESASTNQTSMYLCASSSIGQGAYNEQFFGPGTRLTVL.